This T cell receptor (beta chain) was captured in a study of blood T cell repertoires in COVID-19. Study background: Sites in the United States, Italy and Spain provided acute and convalescent COVID-19 samples. Nucleic acid was either cDNA or gDNA, and it came from T cells, B-cell-depleted T cells, or PBMCs.

CDR1 is LGHNA, CDR2 YSLEER, per germline. The CDR3 loop spans 18 amino acids. V lost 4 bases, J lost 5 bases, and 15 bases stayed unmatched. Clones were sequenced by immunoSEQ multiplex PCR, and TCRdb holds only the in-frame ones, with some missing. This sample has 350,000 or so clones, with more than 70% found just once. In Seattle, patients joined the study during active infection and were tracked longitudinally. This receptor was identified in a woman aged 25 to 39 with COVID-19, enrolled during active disease. This chain joins TRBV4-3 and TRBJ2-3, with 10 bases aligning to TRBD2. Sequenced sample: peripheral blood. In DNA form, the CDR3 reads TGCGCCAGCAGCCCTGAGGAGCGGGGGGGCACCTCCCTAGATACGCAGTATTTT. Protein sequence: CASSPEERGGTSLDTQYF.